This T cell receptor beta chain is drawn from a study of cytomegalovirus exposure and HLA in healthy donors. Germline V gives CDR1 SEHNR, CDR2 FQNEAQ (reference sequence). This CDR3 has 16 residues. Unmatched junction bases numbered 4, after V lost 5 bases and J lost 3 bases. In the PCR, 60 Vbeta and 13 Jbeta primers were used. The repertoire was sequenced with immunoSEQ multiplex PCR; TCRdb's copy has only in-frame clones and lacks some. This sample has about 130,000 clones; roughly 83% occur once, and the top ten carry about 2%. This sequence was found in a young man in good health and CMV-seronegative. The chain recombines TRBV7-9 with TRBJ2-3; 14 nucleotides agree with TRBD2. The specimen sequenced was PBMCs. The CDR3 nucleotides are TGTGCCAGCAGCCGGGGGACTAGCGGGAGAACAGATACGCAGTATTTT. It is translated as CASSRGTSGRTDTQYF.